Listed here are 24 T cell receptor beta chains from one sample, sequenced in a study of shared clonotypes between healthy human individuals. TCRdb keeps only in-frame clones here, not all; method: immunoSEQ multiplex PCR. The profile shows 2 million to 2.5 million clones, 85% to 95% of them singletons. Sample: naive CD4+ T cells sorted from blood. Indicated subset: CD45RA+ positively selected. All receptors derive from a man aged 18 to 35 in good health.

V is TRBV7-8 and J is TRBJ1-3; no reliable D call. Germline values: CDR1 SGHVS, CDR2 FQNEAQ. There are 15 residues in the CDR3. Trimming took 1 base from V and 0 from J, leaving 7 bases between them. The CDR3 protein is CASSLERLSGNTIYF. The DNA of the CDR3 is TGTGCCAGCAGCTTAGAACGGCTCTCTGGAAACACCATATATTTT. The full variable domain, rest sourced from reference TRBV7-8 and TRBJ1-3, is GAGVSQSPRYKVAKRGQDVALRCDPISGHVSLFWYQQALGQGPEFLTYFQNEAQLDKSGLPSDRFFAERPEGSVSTLKIQRTQQEDSAVYLCASSLERLSGNTIYFGEGSWLTVV.

The V call is TRBV6-4, the J call TRBJ1-1; TRBD1 might be the D (6 bases). Germline-derived CDR1 and CDR2 are MRHNA and SNTAGT. V lost 8 bases to trimming and J lost 4 bases, with 17 bases between them. This CDR3 is built from 14 residues. The CDR3 is CASAAQGSSTEAFF. The CDR3 region has the DNA TGTGCCAGCGCCGCACAGGGTTCGAGCACTGAAGCTTTCTTT.

This clone showed up just once. V is TRBV5-5 and J is TRBJ2-7; 7 bases agree with TRBD1. Germline V lookup: CDR1 SGHKS, CDR2 YYEKEE (reference sequence). The CDR3 consists of 14 residues. V was clipped by 2 bases and J by 2 bases; unmatched bases: 4. DNA for the CDR3: TGTGCCAGCAGCTTACAGACAGGGCCCTACGAGCAGTACTTC. Protein product: CASSLQTGPYEQYF.

J is TRBJ1-2 and V is TRBV28; tentative D call: TRBD1 (6 bases). V was cut by 8 bases and J by 8 bases, with 15 bases left in between. There are 12 residues in the CDR3. The germline V gene has CDR1 MDHEN and CDR2 SYDVKM. The CDR3, as DNA: TGTGCCAGCCGAGCGAGGGGGATCGGCTACACCTTC. It translates to CASRARGIGYTF.

This chain links TRBV7-2 with TRBJ2-5, with 10 positions matching TRBD2. CDR1 and CDR2 (germline): SGHTA, FQGNSA. CDR3 length: 14 amino acids. V shed 8 bases, J shed 3 bases, and the junction held 6 bases outside the gene matches. CDR3 protein: CASSRTSGKETQYF. The DNA for the CDR3 is TGTGCCAGCTCAAGGACTAGCGGCAAAGAGACCCAGTACTTC.

The V and J genes are TRBV5-8 and TRBJ1-6; TRBD1 agrees at 8 bases. The CDR3 runs 15 residues. Germline loops: CDR1 SGHTS, CDR2 YDEGEE. J gave up 7 bases and V 3 bases, and 6 bases lay outside the gene matches. CDR3 loop: CASSSSGTGNSPLHF. CDR3 sequence (DNA): TGTGCCAGCAGCTCCTCCGGGACAGGAAATTCACCCCTCCACTTT.

The chain uses TRBV5-8 and TRBJ2-7, with D possibly TRBD2 on 6 matching bases. The CDR3 is 12 residues long. In germline, CDR1 is SGHTS, CDR2 YDEGEE. The V gene lost 6 bases and the J gene lost 5 bases, with 12 bases spanning the gap. Written as DNA, the CDR3 is TGTGCCAGCACCTCCTGGGGGGACGAGCAGTACTTC. Protein sequence: CASTSWGDEQYF. Looking up the rest from reference TRBV5-8 and TRBJ2-7 gives the full variable domain: EAGVTQSPTHLIKTRGQQATLRCSPISGHTSVYWYQQALGLGLQFLLWYDEGEERNRGNFPPRFSGRQFPNYSSELNVNALELEDSALYLCASTSWGDEQYFGPGTRLTVT.

The chain uses TRBV30 and TRBJ2-5, with unresolved D. V lost 0 bases and J 5 bases, leaving 13 bases between the germline ends. Germline-derived CDR1 and CDR2 are GTSNPN and SVGIG (reference sequence). The CDR3 length is 14 residues. CDR3 coding DNA: TGTGCCTGGAGTGTACTTAGTAGTAGGGAGACCCAGTACTTC. Amino acid sequence: CAWSVLSSRETQYF.

The rearrangement uses TRBV28 and TRBJ1-2; D is perhaps TRBD1 (5 bases). The CDR3 is made up of 14 amino acids. Germline V lookup: CDR1 MDHEN, CDR2 SYDVKM. Trimming left V 3 bases short and J 8 bases short, with 16 bases between. The CDR3 DNA follows: TGTGCCAGCAGTTTCCCCGGGACCCTCCTCGGCTACACCTTC. It codes for CASSFPGTLLGYTF.

This clone was detected once. V gene TRBV5-1 combines with J gene TRBJ2-7; 8 bases line up with TRBD2. The V segment lost 4 bases and the J segment 2 bases; nucleotides outside the gene matches: 5. The CDR3 has 14 residues. Germline V gene sequence: CDR1 SGHRS, CDR2 YFSETQ. This CDR3 reads CASSISGTPYEQYF. CDR3 coding DNA: TGCGCCAGCAGCATTAGCGGGACCCCCTACGAGCAGTACTTC.

This rearrangement joins TRBV9 to TRBJ2-6, with D tentatively TRBD1 or TRBD2 (5 bases each). Germline lookup yields CDR1 SGDLS and CDR2 YYNGEE. This CDR3 comprises 16 residues. V was shortened by 4 bases and J by 6 bases, with 17 bases between the two germline ends. For the CDR3, the DNA is TGTGCCAGCAGCCAAAGTTCGGGGCAGGTGGCCAACGTCCTGACTTTC. Protein product: CASSQSSGQVANVLTF. The full variable domain, rest sourced from reference TRBV9 and TRBJ2-6, is DSGVTQTPKHLITATGQRVTLRCSPRSGDLSVYWYQQSLDQGLQFLIQYYNGEERAKGNILERFSAQQFPDLHSELNLSSLELGDSALYFCASSQSSGQVANVLTFGAGSRLTVL.

This clone has just one count. The chain has TRBV6-1 and TRBJ2-5, with D tentatively TRBD1 (6 bases). The CDR3 extends over 12 amino acids. Germline CDR1 reads MNHNS; CDR2 reads SASEGT. Between the trimmed V and J ends, which lost 7 bases and 5 bases, there was a span of 11 bases. The CDR3 bases are TGTGCCAGCACTTACCAGGGGGAGACCCAGTACTTC. It is translated as CASTYQGETQYF.

This chain connects TRBV5-1 to TRBJ2-1; D is uncertain. Germline V lookup: CDR1 SGHRS, CDR2 YFSETQ. There are 15 residues in the CDR3. Trimming pared 0 bases from V and 3 bases from J, leaving 10 bases between. CDR3 sequence reads: CASSLAAVFYNEQFF. The CDR3 nucleotides are TGCGCCAGCAGCTTGGCCGCGGTATTCTACAATGAGCAGTTCTTC.

This CDR3 reads CASSKVRGGVNTGELFF. CDR3 DNA: TGTGCCAGCAGCAAGGTTAGAGGGGGCGTAAACACCGGGGAGCTGTTTTTT. The chain has TRBV21-1 and TRBJ2-2; the table's D call, TRBD1, was not checked against the DNA. TRBV21-1 is annotated as a pseudogene. The CDR3 is 17 amino acids.

J is TRBJ1-1 and V is TRBV5-1; a weak D match, TRBD1 (5 bases). Per germline, CDR1 SGHRS and CDR2 YFSETQ. Trimming left V 4 bases short and J 9 bases short, with 16 bases between. This CDR3 contains 13 residues. The CDR3 sequence: CASSADSGPKAFF. The CDR3 DNA reads as TGCGCCAGCAGCGCCGACAGTGGTCCAAAAGCTTTCTTT.

The rearrangement links TRBV30 to TRBJ2-5; D is perhaps TRBD1 (6 bases). This CDR3 contains 13 residues. Trimming cost V 5 bases and J 5 bases, with 15 bases left between them. CDR1 GTSNPN and CDR2 SVGIG come from the germline V gene (reference sequence). As DNA, the CDR3 is TGTGCCTGGGACCTCAGGGGCGGGGAGACCCAGTACTTC. This encodes CAWDLRGGETQYF.

The J gene is TRBJ2-3, the V gene TRBV4-2; 11 bases align to TRBD2. The CDR3 consists of 19 residues. Germline-derived CDR1 and CDR2 are LGHNA and YNFKEQ. Trimming removed 1 base from V and 0 bases from J; junction bases left unmatched: 9. CDR3 sequence reads: CASSQVLLAGVFSTDTQYF. CDR3 DNA: TGTGCCAGCAGCCAAGTATTACTAGCGGGAGTTTTTAGCACAGATACGCAGTATTTT.

The genes are TRBV11-2 and TRBJ1-6; D may be TRBD1 (5 bases). The length of the CDR3 is 16 residues. Germline-derived CDR1 and CDR2 are SGHAT and FQNNGV. Between the trimmed V and J ends, which lost 2 bases and 3 bases, there was a span of 11 bases. The CDR3 here is CASSLTGQVYNSPLHF. CDR3 nucleotide sequence: TGTGCCAGCAGCTTAACCGGACAAGTCTATAATTCACCCCTCCACTTT.

On this clone itself: Other DNA sequences from this sample encode an identical CDR3 as well. The chain uses TRBV5-4 and TRBJ2-2; TRBD2 matches at 14 bases. The CDR3 extends over 16 amino acids. The germline gives CDR1 SGHNT, CDR2 YYREEE (reference sequence). The trim removed 0 bases at V and 5 bases at J, leaving 0 bases unmatched. CDR3 coding DNA: TGTGCCAGCAGCTTGGGACTAGCGGGGGGGACCGGGGAGCTGTTTTTT. Encoded protein: CASSLGLAGGTGELFF. Based on the CDR3 plus reference TRBV5-4 and TRBJ2-2, the full variable domain is ETGVTQSPTHLIKTRGQQVTLRCSSQSGHNTVSWYQQALGQGPQFIFQYYREEENGRGNFPPRFSGLQFPNYSSELNVNALELDDSALYLCASSLGLAGGTGELFFGEGSRLTVL.

The chain uses TRBV7-2 and TRBJ1-2; TRBD1 might be the D (6 bases). The V and J ends lost 1 base and 4 bases respectively, with 10 bases between them. CDR3 length: 14 residues. The germline V gene encodes CDR1 SGHTA and CDR2 FQGNSA. The CDR3 sequence: CASSLVGGSYGYTF. In DNA, the CDR3 is TGTGCCAGCAGCTTAGTGGGGGGCTCCTATGGCTACACCTTC.

This chain links TRBV5-6 with TRBJ1-4, with D possibly matching TRBD1 (5 bases). Trimming took 0 bases from V and 6 from J, leaving 9 bases between them. This CDR3 is built from 14 residues. In germline, CDR1 is SGHDT, CDR2 YYEEEE. The CDR3, as DNA: TGTGCCAGCAGCTTGGGAGGGGATGATGAAAAACTGTTTTTT. Translated, it gives CASSLGGDDEKLFF.

This clone was detected once. The gene calls are TRBV11-2 and TRBJ2-5, with 12 nucleotides matching TRBD2. Losses at the gene ends were 5 bases for V and 5 bases for J; bases not matched to a gene: 6. The CDR3 sequence is 15 residues long. CDR1 and CDR2 from the germline V gene are SGHAT and FQNNGV. CDR3 in amino acids: CASSRTSGKGETQYF. CDR3 bases: TGTGCCAGCAGCCGGACTAGCGGGAAGGGGGAGACCCAGTACTTC.

The J gene is TRBJ2-7, the V gene TRBV10-3; 8 bases are a match to TRBD1. CDR3 length: 18 amino acids. The J segment lost 6 bases and the V segment lost 0 bases, leaving 16 bases of the junction unmatched. CDR1 and CDR2 (germline): ENHRY, SYGVKD. The CDR3 reads CAISESGARQGRGGEQYF. The CDR3, as DNA: TGTGCCATCAGTGAGTCGGGTGCCCGACAGGGGCGAGGCGGCGAGCAGTACTTC.

The chain joins TRBV11-1 to TRBJ2-6; no firm D call. The CDR3 spans 18 residues. With 4 bases removed from V and 0 bases from J, the gap between germline ends came to 16 bases. Germline V gene data show CDR1 as SGHAT and CDR2 as FQDESV (reference sequence). The CDR3 spells CASSSLPLPFSGANVLTF. The CDR3 nucleotides read TGTGCCAGCAGCTCCCTCCCACTTCCATTCTCTGGGGCCAACGTCCTGACTTTC.